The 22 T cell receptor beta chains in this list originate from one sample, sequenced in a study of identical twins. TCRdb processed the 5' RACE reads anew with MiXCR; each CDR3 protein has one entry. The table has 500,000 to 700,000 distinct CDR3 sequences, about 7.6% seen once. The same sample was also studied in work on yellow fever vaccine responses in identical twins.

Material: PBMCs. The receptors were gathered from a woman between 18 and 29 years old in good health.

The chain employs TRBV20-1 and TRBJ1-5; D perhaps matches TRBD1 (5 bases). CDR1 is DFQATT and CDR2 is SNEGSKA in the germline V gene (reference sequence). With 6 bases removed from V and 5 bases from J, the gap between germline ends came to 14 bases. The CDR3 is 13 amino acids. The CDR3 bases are TGCAGTGCCCCCGCTTGGGGGGATCAGCCCCAGCATTTT. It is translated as CSAPAWGDQPQHF.

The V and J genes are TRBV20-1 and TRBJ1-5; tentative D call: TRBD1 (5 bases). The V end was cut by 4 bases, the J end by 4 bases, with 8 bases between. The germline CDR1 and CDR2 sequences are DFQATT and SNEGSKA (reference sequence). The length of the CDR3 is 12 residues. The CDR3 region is CSATGGNQPQHF. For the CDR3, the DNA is TGCAGTGCTACTGGGGGTAATCAGCCCCAGCATTTT.

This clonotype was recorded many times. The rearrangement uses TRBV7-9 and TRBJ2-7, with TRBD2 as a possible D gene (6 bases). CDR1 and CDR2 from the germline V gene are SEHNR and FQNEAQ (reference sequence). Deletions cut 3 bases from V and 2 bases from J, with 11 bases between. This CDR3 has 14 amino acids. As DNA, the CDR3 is TGTGCCAGCAGCTTTTCTAGCGAGACCTACGAGCAGTACTTC. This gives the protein CASSFSSETYEQYF. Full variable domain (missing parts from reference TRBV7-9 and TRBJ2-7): DTGVSQNPRHKITKRGQNVTFRCDPISEHNRLYWYRQTLGQGPEFLTYFQNEAQLEKSRLLSDRFSAERPKGSFSTLEIQRTEQGDSAMYLCASSFSSETYEQYFGPGTRLTVT.

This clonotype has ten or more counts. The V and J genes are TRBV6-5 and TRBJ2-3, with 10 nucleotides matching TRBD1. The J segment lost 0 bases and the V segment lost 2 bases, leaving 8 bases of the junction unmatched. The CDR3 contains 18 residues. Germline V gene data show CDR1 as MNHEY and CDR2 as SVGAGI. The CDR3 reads CASSYGTRTGGSTDTQYF. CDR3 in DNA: TGTGCCAGCAGTTACGGAACACGGACAGGGGGGAGCACAGATACGCAGTATTTT.

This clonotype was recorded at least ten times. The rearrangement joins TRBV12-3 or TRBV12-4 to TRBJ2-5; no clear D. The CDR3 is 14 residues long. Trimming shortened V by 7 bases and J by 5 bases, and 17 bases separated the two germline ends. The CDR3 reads CASTPPRFGETQYF. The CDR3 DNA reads TGTGCCAGCACCCCCCCCCGGTTTGGTGAGACCCAGTACTTC.

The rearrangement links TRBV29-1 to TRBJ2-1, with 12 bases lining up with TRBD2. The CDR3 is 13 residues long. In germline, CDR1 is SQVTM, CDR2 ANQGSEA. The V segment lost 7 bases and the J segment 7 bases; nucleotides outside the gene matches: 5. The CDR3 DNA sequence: TGCAGCGGTACTGGACTAGCGGGGAATGAGCAGTTCTTC. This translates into CSGTGLAGNEQFF.

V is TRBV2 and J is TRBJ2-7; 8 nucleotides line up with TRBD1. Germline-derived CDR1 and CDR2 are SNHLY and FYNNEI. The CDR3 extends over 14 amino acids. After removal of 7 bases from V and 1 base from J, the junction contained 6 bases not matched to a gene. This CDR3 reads CASTRDRWSYEQYF. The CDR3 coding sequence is TGTGCCAGCACCCGGGACAGGTGGTCCTACGAGCAGTACTTC.

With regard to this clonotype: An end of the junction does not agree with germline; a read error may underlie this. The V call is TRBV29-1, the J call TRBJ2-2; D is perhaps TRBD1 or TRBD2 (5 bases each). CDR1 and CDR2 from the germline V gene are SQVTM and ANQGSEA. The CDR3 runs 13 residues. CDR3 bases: TGCAGCGGTTCTTGGGGCGCGAACGGGGAGCTGTATTTT. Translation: CSGSWGANGELYF.

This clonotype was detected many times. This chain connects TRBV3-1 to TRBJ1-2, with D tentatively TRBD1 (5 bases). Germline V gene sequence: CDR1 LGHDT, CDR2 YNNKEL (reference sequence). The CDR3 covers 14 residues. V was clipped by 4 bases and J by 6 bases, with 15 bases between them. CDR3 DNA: TGTGCCAGCAGCCGCGGGACCGGCGTGGATGGCTACACCTTC. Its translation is CASSRGTGVDGYTF. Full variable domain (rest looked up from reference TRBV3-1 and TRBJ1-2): DTAVSQTPKYLVTQMGNDKSIKCEQNLGHDTMYWYKQDSKKFLKIMFSYNNKELIINETVPNRFSPKSPDKAHLNLHINSLELGDSAVYFCASSRGTGVDGYTFGSGTRLTVV.

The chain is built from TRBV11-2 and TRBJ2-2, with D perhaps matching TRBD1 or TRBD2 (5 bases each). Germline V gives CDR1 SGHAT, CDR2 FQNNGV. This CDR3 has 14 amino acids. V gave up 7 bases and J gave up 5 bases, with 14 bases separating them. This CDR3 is CASTWGTGTGELFF. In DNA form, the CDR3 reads TGTGCCAGCACCTGGGGCACGGGGACCGGGGAGCTGTTTTTT.

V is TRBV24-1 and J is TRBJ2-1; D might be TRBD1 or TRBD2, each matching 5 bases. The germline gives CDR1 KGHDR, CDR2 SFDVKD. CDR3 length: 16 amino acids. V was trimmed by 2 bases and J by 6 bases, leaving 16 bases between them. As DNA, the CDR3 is TGTGCCACCAGTGATTCCGGGACCTGGCAGCGCAATGAGCAGTTCTTC. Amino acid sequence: CATSDSGTWQRNEQFF.

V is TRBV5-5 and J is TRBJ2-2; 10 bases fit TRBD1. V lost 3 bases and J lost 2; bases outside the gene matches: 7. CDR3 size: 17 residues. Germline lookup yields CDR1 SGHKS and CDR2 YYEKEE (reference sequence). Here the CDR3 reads CASSWGQGTFNTGELFF. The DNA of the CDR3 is TGTGCCAGCAGCTGGGGACAGGGGACTTTCAACACCGGGGAGCTGTTTTTT. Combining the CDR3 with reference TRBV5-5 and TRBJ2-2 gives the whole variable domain DAGVTQSPTHLIKTRGQQVTLRCSPISGHKSVSWYQQVLGQGPQFIFQYYEKEERGRGNFPDRFSARQFPNYSSELNVNALLLGDSALYLCASSWGQGTFNTGELFFGEGSRLTVL.

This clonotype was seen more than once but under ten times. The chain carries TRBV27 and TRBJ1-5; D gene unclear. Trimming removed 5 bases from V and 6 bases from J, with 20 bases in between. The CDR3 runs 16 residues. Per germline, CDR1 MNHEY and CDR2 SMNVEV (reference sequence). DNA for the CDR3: TGTGCCAGCAGTCCCATCGGGGAGGTGGGGATTCAGCCCCAGCATTTT. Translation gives CASSPIGEVGIQPQHF.

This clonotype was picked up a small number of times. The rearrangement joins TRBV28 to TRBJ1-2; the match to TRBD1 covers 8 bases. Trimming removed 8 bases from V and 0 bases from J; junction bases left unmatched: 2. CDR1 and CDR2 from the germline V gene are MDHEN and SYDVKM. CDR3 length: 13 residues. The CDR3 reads CASRTGTNYGYTF. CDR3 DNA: TGTGCCAGCCGGACAGGGACTAACTATGGCTACACCTTC.

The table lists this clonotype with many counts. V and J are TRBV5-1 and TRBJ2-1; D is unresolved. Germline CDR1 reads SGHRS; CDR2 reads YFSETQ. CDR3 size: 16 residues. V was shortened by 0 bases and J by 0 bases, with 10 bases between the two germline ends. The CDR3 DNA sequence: TGCGCCAGCAGCTTGGAGGCAGCGAGCTCCTACAATGAGCAGTTCTTC. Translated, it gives CASSLEAASSYNEQFF.

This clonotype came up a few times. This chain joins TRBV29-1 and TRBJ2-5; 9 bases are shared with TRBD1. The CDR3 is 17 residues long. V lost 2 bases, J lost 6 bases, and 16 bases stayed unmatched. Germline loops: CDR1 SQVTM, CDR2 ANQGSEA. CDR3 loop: CSVEIESGQGVSQTQYF. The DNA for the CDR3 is TGCAGCGTTGAAATAGAGTCGGGACAGGGAGTGTCTCAGACCCAGTACTTC.

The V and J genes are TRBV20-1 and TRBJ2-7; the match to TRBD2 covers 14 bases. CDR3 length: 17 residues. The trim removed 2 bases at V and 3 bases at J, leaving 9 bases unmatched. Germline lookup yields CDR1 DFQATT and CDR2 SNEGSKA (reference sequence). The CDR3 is CSARKGTSGGWSYEQYV. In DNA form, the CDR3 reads TGCAGTGCTAGAAAAGGGACTAGCGGGGGCTGGAGCTACGAGCAGTACGTC.

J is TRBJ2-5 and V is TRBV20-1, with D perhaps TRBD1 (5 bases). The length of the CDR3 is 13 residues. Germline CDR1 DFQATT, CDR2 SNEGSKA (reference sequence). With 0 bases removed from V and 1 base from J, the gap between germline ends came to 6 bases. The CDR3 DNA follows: TGCAGTGCTAGAGAGACAGCCCAAGAGACCCAGTACTTC. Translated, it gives CSARETAQETQYF.

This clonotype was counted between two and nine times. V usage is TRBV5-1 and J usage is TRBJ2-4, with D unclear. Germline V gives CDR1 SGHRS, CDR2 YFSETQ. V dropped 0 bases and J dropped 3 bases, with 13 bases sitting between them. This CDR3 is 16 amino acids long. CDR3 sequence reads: CASSLGRNLGKNIQYF. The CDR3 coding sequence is TGCGCCAGCAGCTTGGGCAGGAACTTAGGCAAAAACATTCAGTACTTC.

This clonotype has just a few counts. The CDR3 DNA is TGTGCCAGCAGCCCCACAGCAGCCTACGAGCAGTACGTC. Translation: CASSPTAAYEQYV. The chain recombines TRBV7-2 with TRBJ2-7; D call uncertain. The length of the CDR3 is 13 residues. Looked up from germline, CDR1 is SGHTA and CDR2 is FQGNSA. V dropped 5 bases and J dropped 2 bases, with 10 bases sitting between them.

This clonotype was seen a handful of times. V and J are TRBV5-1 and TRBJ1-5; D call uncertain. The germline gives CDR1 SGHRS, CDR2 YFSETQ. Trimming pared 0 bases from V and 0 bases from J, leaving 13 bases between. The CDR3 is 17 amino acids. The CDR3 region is CASSLEAASHSNQPQHF. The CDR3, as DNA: TGCGCCAGCAGCTTGGAGGCGGCAAGTCATAGCAATCAGCCCCAGCATTTT.

In DNA, the CDR3 is TGCAGTGCTCCCCGGACAGGCACAGATACGCAGTATTTT. Its translation is CSAPRTGTDTQYF. This chain uses TRBV20-1 with TRBJ2-3; D is perhaps TRBD1 (6 bases). CDR3 length equals 13 residues. Germline V gene lookup returns CDR1 DFQATT and CDR2 SNEGSKA (reference sequence). V lost 5 bases to trimming and J lost 1 base, with 10 bases between them.